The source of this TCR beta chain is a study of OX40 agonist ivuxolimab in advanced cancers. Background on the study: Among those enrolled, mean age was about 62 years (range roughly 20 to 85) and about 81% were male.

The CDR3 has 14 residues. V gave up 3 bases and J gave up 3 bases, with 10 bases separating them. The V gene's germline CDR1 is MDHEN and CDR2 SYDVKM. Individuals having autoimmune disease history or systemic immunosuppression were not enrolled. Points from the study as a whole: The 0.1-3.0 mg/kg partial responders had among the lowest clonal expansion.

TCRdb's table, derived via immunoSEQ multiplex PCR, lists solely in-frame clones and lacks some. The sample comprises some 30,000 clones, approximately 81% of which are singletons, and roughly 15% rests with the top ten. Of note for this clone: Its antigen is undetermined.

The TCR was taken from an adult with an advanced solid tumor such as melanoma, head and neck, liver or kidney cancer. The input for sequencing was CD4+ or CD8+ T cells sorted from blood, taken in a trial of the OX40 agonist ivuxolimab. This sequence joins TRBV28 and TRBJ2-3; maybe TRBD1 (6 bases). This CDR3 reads CASSFLQGTDTQYF. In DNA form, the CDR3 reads TGTGCCAGCAGTTTTCTTCAGGGGACAGATACGCAGTATTTT. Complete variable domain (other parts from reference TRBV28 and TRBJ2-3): DVKVTQSSRYLVKRTGEKVFLECVQDMDHENMFWYRQDPGLGLRLIYFSYDVKMKEKGDIPEGYSVSREKKERFSLILESASTNQTSMYLCASSFLQGTDTQYFGPGTRLTVL.